This TCR beta chain was profiled in a study of OX40 agonist ivuxolimab in advanced cancers. Background on the study: The dose-escalation group included hepatocellular carcinoma, melanoma, renal cell carcinoma and head and neck cancer. Whole-study results and caveats: The mean number of expanded clones was higher in CD8+ T cells than in CD4+. At 0.1 to 3.0 mg/kg and by week 6, clonal expansion occurred in CD4+ and CD8+ blood T cells.

The protocol was immunoSEQ multiplex PCR, while the TCRdb copy is restricted to in-frame clones and leaves out a portion. The profile shows 35,000 or so clones, under 90% of them singletons. For this clone: Its antigen is unidentified.

If patients had autoimmune disease history or systemic immunosuppression, they were excluded. Trimming at V came to 3 bases and at J to 5 bases, leaving 5 bases not matched to a gene. CDR3 length: 15 amino acids. Germline V gene data show CDR1 as SNHLY and CDR2 as FYNNEI. The V gene is TRBV2, the J gene TRBJ2-1, with 9 bases aligning to TRBD2. Material: CD4+ or CD8+ T cells sorted from blood, obtained in a trial of the OX40 agonist ivuxolimab. This sequence originates from an adult with an advanced solid tumor such as melanoma, head and neck, liver or kidney cancer. The CDR3 nucleotides read TGTGCCAGCAGTGATGGCGGGGGGGTTGACAATGAGCAGTTCTTC. It translates to CASSDGGGVDNEQFF.